Below are 14 T cell receptor beta chains sequenced from a single sample in a study of blood T cells in healthy people across ages (dated by TCRdb to between 2014 and 2017). Libraries were made using 5' RACE. This sample was sequenced with an Illumina HiSeq 2500. A second PCR of roughly 6 to 11 cycles was performed with a sample-barcoded 5' primer and a J-beta primer mix. The public sequencing data were trimmed at Q25 with fastp and processed into clonotypes with MiXCR by TCRdb, which kept only in-frame beta chains. A single entry per CDR3 protein holds the most common genes and DNA from its merged rows. The sample table lists about 1 million distinct CDR3 sequences, 45% of them with a count of one. The top ten clonotypes cover 15% to 20% of the sample. The sample comprised blood. The source of these receptors is a woman between 55 and 75 years old in good health.

The chain couples TRBV13 to TRBJ2-3; 7 nucleotides match TRBD2. Looked up from germline, CDR1 is PRHDT and CDR2 is FYEKMQ (reference sequence). CDR3 length equals 18 residues. V lost 10 bases, J lost 2 bases, and 21 bases stayed unmatched. In DNA, the CDR3 is TGTGCCATCCCGCGGGCCGTGGCCGGGACTATCGCCACAGATACGCAGTATTTT. It translates to CAIPRAVAGTIATDTQYF.

This chain joins TRBV12-3 or TRBV12-4 and TRBJ1-5, with D uncertain. Between the trimmed V and J ends, which lost 1 base and 0 bases, there was a span of 7 bases. The CDR3 is made up of 15 amino acids. In nucleotides, the CDR3 is TGTGCCAGCAGTTTAGGGCACAATAGCAATCAGCCCCAGCATTTT. It translates to CASSLGHNSNQPQHF.

V is TRBV7-9 and J is TRBJ2-1; unclear D gene. Per germline, CDR1 SEHNR and CDR2 FQNEAQ (reference sequence). V lost 4 bases and J 9 bases, leaving 10 bases between the germline ends. There are 12 residues in the CDR3. This chain's CDR3 is CASSSLTGEQFF. DNA for the CDR3: TGTGCCAGCAGCTCCCTCACGGGTGAGCAGTTCTTC.

Only one count was recorded for this clonotype. The chain uses TRBV5-1 and TRBJ2-3, with D maybe TRBD1 (5 bases). Trimming took off 6 bases at V and 6 bases at J, with 23 bases between the two ends. This CDR3 contains 16 residues. Germline V lookup: CDR1 SGHRS, CDR2 YFSETQ. In DNA form, the CDR3 reads TGCGCCAGCATCGGACCGGGCCAGGGAAGAATGGATACGCAGTATTTT. It yields the protein CASIGPGQGRMDTQYF.

The rearrangement links TRBV5-1 to TRBJ2-1; 12 nucleotides match TRBD2. The V and J ends lost 4 bases and 9 bases, in that order; junction bases with no gene match: 8. Germline V gene data show CDR1 as SGHRS and CDR2 as YFSETQ. This CDR3 is built from 15 residues. DNA for the CDR3: TGCGCCAGCAGCATTGGACTAGCGGGAAAGGGTGAGCAGTTCTTC. Its translation: CASSIGLAGKGEQFF. Combining the CDR3 with reference TRBV5-1 and TRBJ2-1 gives the whole variable domain KAGVTQTPRYLIKTRGQQVTLSCSPISGHRSVSWYQQTPGQGLQFLFEYFSETQRNKGNFPGRFSGRQFSNSRSEMNVSTLELGDSALYLCASSIGLAGKGEQFFGPGTRLTVL.

A word on this clonotype: A much larger clone lies a single base off, so this may be a read error. The chain combines TRBV20-1 with TRBJ2-7, with D perhaps TRBD2 (5 bases). The CDR3 spans 15 residues. The germline V and J ends were trimmed by 5 bases and 3 bases, with 20 bases remaining between them. CDR1 DFQATT and CDR2 SNEGSKA come from the germline V gene (reference sequence). CDR3 bases: TGCAGTGCTCCCAGAGGGAGACAACCTATCTACGAGCAGTACTTC. It is translated as CSAPRGRQPIYEQYF.

A note on this clonotype: This may be a read error: a much more frequent sequence differs by one nucleotide. This chain connects TRBV12-3 or TRBV12-4 to TRBJ2-1; no reliable D call. The end of the DNA is better explained by TRBJ2-7, so the J call may be wrong. The CDR3 runs 12 residues. In nucleotides, the CDR3 is TGTGCCAGCAGTTTAATGGCTGGTGAGCAGTACTTC. Translated, it gives CASSLMAGEQYF.

The rearrangement uses TRBV24-1 and TRBJ2-3; 11 nucleotides line up with TRBD2. Germline V gives CDR1 KGHDR, CDR2 SFDVKD. CDR3 length equals 14 residues. The ends lost 9 bases at V and 6 bases at J; junction bases unmatched: 7. The CDR3, as DNA: TGTGCCACCTTGATAGCGGGAGGGCCCGATACGCAGTATTTT. Translated, it gives CATLIAGGPDTQYF.

The chain is built from TRBV4-2 and TRBJ2-3; 10 bases line up with TRBD2. The CDR3 sequence is 16 residues long. V lost 1 base, J lost 6 bases, and 7 bases stayed unmatched. The germline CDR1 and CDR2 sequences are LGHNA and YNFKEQ. CDR3 region: CASSQVLAGQADTQYF. CDR3 nucleotide sequence: TGTGCCAGCAGCCAAGTACTAGCGGGGCAGGCGGATACGCAGTATTTT.

This clonotype has only a few counts. The genes are TRBV20-1 and TRBJ2-4; possibly TRBD1 for D (6 bases). The length of the CDR3 is 14 residues. V lost 1 base and J 1 base, leaving 8 bases between the germline ends. Germline-derived CDR1 and CDR2 are DFQATT and SNEGSKA (reference sequence). The CDR3 is CSARAGEAKNIQYF. CDR3 bases: TGCAGTGCTAGAGCAGGGGAGGCCAAAAACATTCAGTACTTC.

The V gene is TRBV29-1, the J gene TRBJ2-7; no clear D gene. The CDR3 consists of 12 residues. The germline V gene has CDR1 SQVTM and CDR2 ANQGSEA. V lost 5 bases, J lost 2 bases, and 10 bases lay in between. CDR3 sequence reads: CSVRVHTYEQYF. The DNA of the CDR3 is TGCAGCGTTAGGGTACACACCTACGAGCAGTACTTC.

This clonotype appeared a few times. The genes are TRBV9 and TRBJ2-3; D not certain. The germline gives CDR1 SGDLS, CDR2 YYNGEE. V gave up 4 bases and J gave up 0 bases, with 12 bases separating them. This CDR3 has 15 residues. CDR3 region: CASSPAGPSTDTQYF. The DNA of the CDR3 is TGTGCCAGCAGCCCCGCCGGGCCCAGCACAGATACGCAGTATTTT.

This clonotype was observed at least ten times. V gene TRBV12-3 or TRBV12-4 combines with J gene TRBJ2-1, with 11 bases that match TRBD1. The CDR3 has 14 amino acids. With V trimmed by 6 bases and J by 6 bases, 4 bases remained unmatched. The CDR3 DNA reads TGTGCCAGCAGCACCGGGACAGGGGGCAATGAGCAGTTCTTC. Translating it yields CASSTGTGGNEQFF.

The chain uses TRBV20-1 and TRBJ2-1, with D perhaps matching TRBD2 (7 bases). Germline V gene lookup returns CDR1 DFQATT and CDR2 SNEGSKA (reference sequence). Trimming took off 4 bases at V and 9 bases at J, with 25 bases between the two ends. The CDR3 has 16 residues. The CDR3 reads CSAKPVGRGYHTEQFF. The CDR3 nucleotides read TGCAGTGCTAAGCCCGTGGGGAGGGGGTATCATACTGAGCAGTTCTTC.